This entry features one T cell receptor (beta chain) sequence. TCRdb fed the reads into MiXCR, producing one record per CDR3 protein. The table lists 300,000 to 400,000 distinct CDR3 sequences, around a tenth of them singletons. CDR3 length: 15 residues. Trimming took 7 bases from V and 5 from J, leaving 19 bases between them. Per germline, CDR1 SGHTA and CDR2 FQGNSA. This entry is derived from a study of T cell repertoires in cytomegalovirus infection. Sequencing was performed on PBMCs. This sequence was found in a human donor in good health (CMV status not recorded). Some clones in this sample may be carry-over from other donors' samples. The J gene is TRBJ2-3, the V gene TRBV7-2; no reliable D call. CDR3 DNA: TGTGCCAGCACTCCCCTCCGCTCAGTAGGAGATACGCAGTATTTT. Protein sequence: CASTPLRSVGDTQYF.